The T cell receptor (beta chain) described here comes from a study of T-cell memory formation after mild COVID-19. Turning to the study itself: The study found TCR clusters largely donor specific. Study-wide points: CM and EM subsets held most contracting CD4+ clones; EMRA held CD8+ ones. Cross-reactive memory seemingly joined, as some responding clones were found in pre-infection memory.

Constant-segment primers served in 5'RACE that generated TCR alpha and TCR beta cDNA libraries bearing sample barcodes and UMIs. TCRdb independently ran MiXCR on the 5' RACE reads; one entry per CDR3 protein. The table shows almost 350,000 distinct CDR3 sequences, with 20% to 25% occurring only once. This clonotype showed up just a few times. Its antigen is unknown. Per germline, CDR1 SGHRS and CDR2 YFSETQ. The CDR3 extends over 16 amino acids. With 4 bases clipped from V and 1 base from J, the junction kept 6 bases outside the gene matches. The sample taken for sequencing was PBMCs or a T cell subset sorted from them (not recorded which). This clonotype originated in a man between 18 and 29 years old who had mild COVID-19 (a few samples of this study predate the infection). Cell type and time point are not known. The gene calls are TRBV5-1 and TRBJ2-2; 8 nucleotides match TRBD1. CDR3 nucleotide sequence: TGCGCCAGCAGCAAACCCGGGACAGGGAACACCGGGGAGCTGTTTTTT. Translating it yields CASSKPGTGNTGELFF.